Listed below are T cell receptor beta chains from one sample, sequenced in a study of Graves' ophthalmopathy and Graves' hyperthyroidism. MiXCR, run by TCRdb on the multiplex PCR reads, gives a single entry per CDR3 protein. The data contain around 1,200,000 distinct CDR3 sequences, less than 45% of them seen just once; the ten biggest clones take up over 8.5%. Material: peripheral blood or thyroid tissue (not recorded which). These receptors were obtained from an adult man with Graves' hyperthyroidism. CDR3s include the opening cysteine and the closing phenylalanine or tryptophan. D genes are given only for firm matches. The listing skips clone size in some rows; elsewhere it reads once, few, many or a size class.

DNA: TGTGCCACAGGAAGGATTTCGGGTAATTCACCCCTCCACTTT; CDR3: CATGRISGNSPLHF; size: -; V: TRBV6-2/TRBV6-3; J: TRBJ1-6; D: -
DNA: TGTGCCAGCACAAACCGGGACAGGGGTTCACCCCTCCACTTT; CDR3: CASTNRDRGSPLHF; size: many; V: TRBV25-1; J: TRBJ1-6; D: TRBD1
DNA: TGTGCCAGTAGTGCTATGGCCCAGGGGCACCGTGAAAAACTGTTTTTT; CDR3: CASSAMAQGHREKLFF; size: few; V: TRBV19; J: TRBJ1-4; D: -
DNA: TGTGCCAGCAGAGCGGAAACCTCCTACGAGCAGTACTTC; CDR3: CASRAETSYEQYF; size: -; V: TRBV11-2; J: TRBJ2-7; D: -
DNA: TGTGCCAGCAGCTTGCTACCTAGCGGAACAGATACGCAGTATTTT; CDR3: CASSLLPSGTDTQYF; size: few; V: TRBV7-9; J: TRBJ2-3; D: TRBD2
DNA: TGTGCCAGCTGTTCTGGAGTAACCTACGAGCAGTACTTC; CDR3: CASCSGVTYEQYF; size: few; V: TRBV2; J: TRBJ2-7; D: -
DNA: TGCAGCTTAACACTAGCGGGAGTGTTTGAGACCCAGTACTTC; CDR3: CSLTLAGVFETQYF; size: many; V: TRBV29-1; J: TRBJ2-5; D: TRBD2
DNA: TGTGCCAGCGGGAAGTGGGGGCGTAGGGACACTGAAGCTTTCTTT; CDR3: CASGKWGRRDTEAFF; size: -; V: TRBV27; J: TRBJ1-1; D: -
DNA: TGTGCCAGCAGTTACGGGACAGGGGACACCGGGGAGCTGTTTTTT; CDR3: CASSYGTGDTGELFF; size: -; V: TRBV6-5; J: TRBJ2-2; D: TRBD1
DNA: TGTGCCAGCAGCCGCGGACCGAGCTCTGGGGCCAACGTCCTGACTTTC; CDR3: CASSRGPSSGANVLTF; size: few; V: TRBV7-8; J: TRBJ2-6; D: -
DNA: TGTGCCAGCAGCCACGTCCTTGGTCGGGCCGACACTGAAGCTTTCTTT; CDR3: CASSHVLGRADTEAFF; size: many; V: TRBV14; J: TRBJ1-1; D: -
DNA: TGTGCCAGCAGCTCCTGGGGGCAAAACGAGCAGTACTTC; CDR3: CASSSWGQNEQYF; size: -; V: TRBV7-9; J: TRBJ2-7; D: -
DNA: TGTGCCAGCAGTGACGGGACAGGGGGATTCACCGGGGAGCTGTTTTTT; CDR3: CASSDGTGGFTGELFF; size: -; V: TRBV25-1; J: TRBJ2-2; D: TRBD1
DNA: TGCAGCGTTGTGACAGACCTCTATGACTACACCTTC; CDR3: CSVVTDLYDYTF; size: -; V: TRBV29-1; J: TRBJ1-2; D: -
DNA: TGCGCCAGCAGCCACACCCCCGGGACAGGGACTAACACAGATACGCAGTATTTT; CDR3: CASSHTPGTGTNTDTQYF; size: -; V: TRBV4-1; J: TRBJ2-3; D: TRBD1
DNA: TGCAGTGCTAGAGATGTCGGGACAGGGAATCGACCAAACACTGAAGCTTTCTTT; CDR3: CSARDVGTGNRPNTEAFF; size: few; V: TRBV20-1; J: TRBJ1-1; D: TRBD1
DNA: TGCGCCAGCAGTGAGCCTCCCGACAGGGTGGAGAATTCACCCCTCCACTTT; CDR3: CASSEPPDRVENSPLHF; size: many; V: TRBV10-1; J: TRBJ1-6; D: TRBD1
DNA: TGTGCCACCAGCAGAGATCTGGGCAGGGGATATGGCTACACCTTC; CDR3: CATSRDLGRGYGYTF; size: few; V: TRBV15; J: TRBJ1-2; D: -
DNA: TGTGCCAGCAGTCGAGGGAATTCCGGGGCCAACGTCCTGACTTTC; CDR3: CASSRGNSGANVLTF; size: -; V: TRBV6-6; J: TRBJ2-6; D: -
DNA: TGTGCCAGCAGCAATGTAGGATCTCTCCACGAGCAGTACTTC; CDR3: CASSNVGSLHEQYF; size: few; V: TRBV13; J: TRBJ2-7; D: -
DNA: TGTGCCAGCAGCTTAGTCGGACAGCCCAATTCACCCCTCCACTTT; CDR3: CASSLVGQPNSPLHF; size: few; V: TRBV11-2; J: TRBJ1-6; D: -
DNA: TGTGCCAGCAGTTACGGAGGAACAGGGAGTTCACCCCTCCACTTT; CDR3: CASSYGGTGSSPLHF; size: -; V: TRBV10-3; J: TRBJ1-6; D: -
DNA: -; CDR3: CASSIYLCSVVGPSLGEKLFF; size: -; V: TRBV5-8; J: TRBJ1-4; D: -
DNA: TGCGCCAGCAGCCGCCGGACAGAGGATGGCTACACCTTC; CDR3: CASSRRTEDGYTF; size: many; V: TRBV5-1; J: TRBJ1-2; D: -
DNA: TGTGCCATCAGTGAGGCCGGGGGGGGTGCCCAGCATTTT; CDR3: CAISEAGGGAQHF; size: once; V: TRBV10-3; J: TRBJ1-5; D: -
DNA: TGTGCCAGCAGCTTGGGAAACCCATGGGGGGGCTATGAAGCTTTCTTT; CDR3: CASSLGNPWGGYEAFF; size: -; V: TRBV5-4; J: TRBJ1-1; D: -
DNA: TGCGCCAGCAGTGCTGAGCCGGGGAACCAGCCCCAGCATTTT; CDR3: CASSAEPGNQPQHF; size: -; V: TRBV5-1; J: TRBJ1-5; D: -
DNA: TGTGCCAGCACCCCAGACCCTTCGGGCACTGAAGCTTTCTTT; CDR3: CASTPDPSGTEAFF; size: many; V: TRBV12-3/TRBV12-4; J: TRBJ1-1; D: -
DNA: TGTGCCAGCAGCTGGCCGGGCGAAGAGACCCAGTACTTC; CDR3: CASSWPGEETQYF; size: many; V: TRBV5-6; J: TRBJ2-5; D: -
DNA: TGCGCCAGCAGTGCCGGACTAGCGGGCATCCACGAGCAGTACTTC; CDR3: CASSAGLAGIHEQYF; size: -; V: TRBV10-2; J: TRBJ2-7; D: TRBD2
DNA: TGTGCCACCAGTGATTCTGCCGGGGCCTATGGCTACACCTTC; CDR3: CATSDSAGAYGYTF; size: -; V: TRBV24-1; J: TRBJ1-2; D: -
DNA: TGTGCCAGCAGCTTTGGACAGGGCGTAGATACGCAGTATTTT; CDR3: CASSFGQGVDTQYF; size: -; V: TRBV7-9; J: TRBJ2-3; D: TRBD1
DNA: TGCAGCGCTATGATGGGGGACAGATACACCGGGGAGCTGTTTTTT; CDR3: CSAMMGDRYTGELFF; size: many; V: TRBV29-1; J: TRBJ2-2; D: TRBD1
DNA: TGTGCCAGCAGTGAACGGAGGAATGGCTACACCTTC; CDR3: CASSERRNGYTF; size: -; V: TRBV6-4; J: TRBJ1-2; D: -
DNA: TGTGCCAGCAGAATCCAGGGGGCGGCAACTAATGAAAAACTGTTTTTT; CDR3: CASRIQGAATNEKLFF; size: -; V: TRBV6-5; J: TRBJ1-4; D: TRBD1
DNA: TGCAGCGTTGCGCGTATTGAATCGGGCTCTGGAAACACCATATATTTT; CDR3: CSVARIESGSGNTIYF; size: -; V: TRBV29-1; J: TRBJ1-3; D: -
DNA: TGCGCCAGCAGCTTGGACAGTTACCTGGCGAACACCGGGGAGCTGTTTTTT; CDR3: CASSLDSYLANTGELFF; size: -; V: TRBV5-1; J: TRBJ2-2; D: -
DNA: TGTGCCAGCAGCCCCTCGTTCCGCGGGAACTACGAGCAGTACTTC; CDR3: CASSPSFRGNYEQYF; size: -; V: TRBV5-4; J: TRBJ2-7; D: -
DNA: TGCAGCGTTGAATGGGGCGGTGGGACCCAGTACTTC; CDR3: CSVEWGGGTQYF; size: many; V: TRBV29-1; J: TRBJ2-5; D: -
DNA: TGTGCCAGCCGGGACCTCGCGAACACCGGGGAGCTGTTTTTT; CDR3: CASRDLANTGELFF; size: few; V: TRBV10-2; J: TRBJ2-2; D: -
DNA: TGTGCCAGCAGTCCCCGGACAGGGCTCTATGGCTACACCTTC; CDR3: CASSPRTGLYGYTF; size: -; V: TRBV10-3; J: TRBJ1-2; D: TRBD1
DNA: TGTGCCAGCAGCGTAGACCCCTCAAACACCGGGGAGCTGTTTTTT; CDR3: CASSVDPSNTGELFF; size: -; V: TRBV9; J: TRBJ2-2; D: -
DNA: TGTGCCAGCAGTCCCTGGACAGGGGAGGGAGGGCAGCCCCAGCATTTT; CDR3: CASSPWTGEGGQPQHF; size: few; V: TRBV12-3/TRBV12-4; J: TRBJ1-5; D: TRBD1
DNA: TGCGCCAGCAGCGACAAGGGGAGCTCCTATAATTCACCCCCCCACTTT; CDR3: CASSDKGSSYNSPPHF; size: -; V: TRBV4-3; J: TRBJ1-6; D: -
DNA: TGTGCCAGCAGTTCTTCAAAAGAGACCCAGTACTTC; CDR3: CASSSSKETQYF; size: -; V: TRBV14; J: TRBJ2-5; D: -
DNA: TGCGCCAGCAGCTTGGCCGGAGTAGGAAGATCTGGGGCCAACGTCCTGACTTTC; CDR3: CASSLAGVGRSGANVLTF; size: -; V: TRBV5-1; J: TRBJ2-6; D: -